The present TCR beta chain was sequenced within a study of T cell repertoires in cytomegalovirus infection. TCRdb re-called the reads through MiXCR, storing one row per CDR3 protein. The sample holds approximately 500,000 distinct CDR3 sequences, approximately 10% seen once. This CDR3 contains 16 residues. The ends lost 6 bases at V and 2 bases at J; junction bases unmatched: 12. In its sample, this clonotype was seen many times. Input material: PBMCs. V usage is TRBV23-1 and J usage is TRBJ2-7; the match to TRBD1 covers 8 bases. TRBV23-1 is an ORF, and what it does is uncertain. This sequence originates from a human donor in good health (CMV status not recorded). Some clones in this sample may be carry-over from other donors' samples. The CDR3 protein is CASRLPRDRTTYEQYF. The CDR3 DNA reads TGCGCCAGCAGACTTCCGAGGGACAGGACTACCTACGAGCAGTACTTC.